This TCR beta chain was captured by sequencing in a study of CD8+ T cells in alopecia areata. After isolation, RNA underwent reverse transcription to generate cDNA as the sequencing template. Generated by immunoSEQ multiplex PCR, the TCRdb table keeps only in-frame clones and is missing some. The sample consists of fewer than 250,000 clones, approximately 40% of them appearing once. Germline V gene data show CDR1 as SGHDT and CDR2 as YYEEEE. V was pared by 6 bases and J by 4 bases, with 6 bases of the junction left unmatched. The CDR3 has 13 amino acids. Described treatment: oral pan-JAK inhibitor, 5-10 mg twice daily. Peripheral blood, together with lesional scalp punch biopsies, was collected from alopecia areata patients. As regards this clone: Its target is unknown.

Notes on the study in general: Any link of baseline CD8+ expansion to response, resting on one nonresponder, remains uncertain.

The chain combines TRBV5-6 with TRBJ2-7, with 8 bases fitting TRBD2. This receptor was identified in a human donor with alopecia areata. Source: CD4+ T cells sorted from blood, taken at approximately week 36, from a patient treated with tofacitinib. CDR3 nucleotide sequence: TGTGCCAGCATCCCACGGGGGGGGTACGAGCAGTACTTC. This gives the protein CASIPRGGYEQYF. Drawing the rest from reference TRBV5-6 and TRBJ2-7, the complete variable domain is DAGVTQSPTHLIKTRGQQVTLRCSPKSGHDTVSWYQQALGQGPQFIFQYYEEEERQRGNFPDRFSGHQFPNYSSELNVNALLLGDSALYLCASIPRGGYEQYFGPGTRLTVT.